This is a list of T cell receptor beta chains from one sample in a study of blood T cell repertoires in COVID-19. Using immunoSEQ multiplex PCR, the repertoire was profiled, and TCRdb retains in-frame clones only, with some absent. Counted here are tens of thousands of clones, about 63% occurring once; the ten biggest clones make up about 8.1%. Sequencing was performed on peripheral blood. Every receptor here comes from a woman in her 70s with acute or convalescent COVID-19. Both conserved end residues are part of each CDR3. A D gene is named only where the DNA matches it firmly.

TRBV18,.,TRBJ2-5,CASSPGTQQETQYF
TRBV5-4,TRBD1,TRBJ1-2,CASSLSGGGYGYTF
TRBV5-4,TRBD2,TRBJ2-3,CASSPARLAEADTQYF
TRBV9,TRBD1,TRBJ1-5,CASSPGDSGKPQHF
TRBV19,.,TRBJ1-5,CASNPDSNSNQPQHF
TRBV6-5,TRBD1,TRBJ2-1,CASSYNRGHEQFF
TRBV28,.,TRBJ2-7,CASSPPEAITDEQYF
TRBV10-3,.,TRBJ1-5,CAIKSGDQPQHF
TRBV24-1,.,TRBJ2-2,CATSDRSTGELFF
TRBV3-1/TRBV3-2,.,TRBJ1-2,CASSQDRFNYGYTF
TRBV19,.,TRBJ1-2,CASQPGGAGAGYTF
TRBV5-8,.,TRBJ2-7,CASSPRQAGRYEQYF
TRBV28,TRBD1,TRBJ1-4,CASGKGQGVEKLFF
TRBV5-5,TRBD1,TRBJ2-5,CASSGYEDRGPGTQYF
TRBV19,TRBD1,TRBJ1-5,CASSPRGTYSNQPQHF
TRBV5-5,.,TRBJ1-4,CASKIGAATNEKLFF
TRBV5-1,.,TRBJ1-4,CASSPGGATNEKLFF
TRBV9,TRBD2,TRBJ2-5,CASSVEWRGGRETQYF
TRBV4-1,TRBD1,TRBJ1-3,CASSQASLGTGAGNTIYF
TRBV11-2,.,TRBJ1-1,CASGSKFEAFF
TRBV14,.,TRBJ2-7,CASSQYLESYEQYF
TRBV2,TRBD1,TRBJ1-3,CASRDRGSGNTIYF
TRBV15,TRBD2,TRBJ2-3,CATSWGERLAGDPRVDTQYF
TRBV6-1,.,TRBJ1-2,CASSEAARGGYTF
TRBV28,TRBD1,TRBJ2-3,CASQTGTASTDTQYF
TRBV27,.,TRBJ1-4,CASSDSLGGLGEKLFF
TRBV29-1,.,TRBJ1-4,CSVVGADEKLFF
TRBV10-3,TRBD2,TRBJ2-1,CAISEASGRMYNEQFF
TRBV6-5,TRBD2,TRBJ2-3,CAGGGTGTDTQYF
TRBV5-4,TRBD2,TRBJ2-3,CASSTKLAGGGLDTQYF
TRBV5-1,.,TRBJ2-7,CASQLVGLSHEQYF
TRBV18,.,TRBJ1-1,CASSLSGPNTEAFF
TRBV6-2/TRBV6-3,TRBD2,TRBJ2-7,CASCPGLAGSYEQYF
TRBV5-5,TRBD2,TRBJ2-5,CASSLDSGGPKTQYF
TRBV7-2,.,TRBJ2-5,CASSIRGGEQETQYF
TRBV6-5,.,TRBJ2-3,CASRQTSTDTQYF
TRBV6-1,.,TRBJ1-5,CASSEVEGGDQPQHF
TRBV27,.,TRBJ2-5,CASSGGDGGGTQYF
TRBV28,TRBD2,TRBJ2-1,CASSLPAGGPNEQFF
TRBV6-6,TRBD1,TRBJ1-6,CASSFGTGNSPLHF
TRBV6-5,.,TRBJ2-7,CASRDISAYEQYF
TRBV11-2,.,TRBJ2-3,CASSLLGGTDTQYF
TRBV18,.,TRBJ1-5,CASSPDRGGNQPQHF
TRBV19,.,TRBJ2-6,CASTPQGPGANVLTF
TRBV27,.,TRBJ1-5,CASSLLGGDNSNQPQHF
TRBV19,TRBD1,TRBJ1-5,CASSIEGVRGRDQPQHF
TRBV5-1,TRBD1,TRBJ2-5,CASSLVPTGGVKETQYF
TRBV28,TRBD2,TRBJ2-2,CASTSGGNTGELFF
TRBV28,TRBD1,TRBJ1-1,CASSLYPGTGGTEAFF
TRBV6-6,TRBD2,TRBJ2-2,CASRLAGGDYTGELFF
TRBV11-2,TRBD2,TRBJ2-5,CASSLDRASGSGETQYF
TRBV4-1,.,TRBJ2-2,CASSQEPGLDYTGELFF
TRBV19,.,TRBJ1-5,CASKGDNQPQHF